Included here is one T cell receptor beta chain sequence, with context. Its specificity is not known. This sample was taken from a study of response to subunit inactivated influenza vaccine. General study findings and limits: Authors suggested each seasonal influenza vaccination recruits few new T cells.

TCRdb reanalysed the RT-PCR reads using MiXCR and keeps one entry per CDR3 protein. The sample lists a few hundred thousand distinct CDR3 sequences; roughly 22% were seen once. V gave up 3 bases and J gave up 6 bases, with 17 bases separating them. The CDR3 runs 15 residues. Per the germline V gene, CDR1 is MGHDK and CDR2 is SYGVNS. Sequenced here: PBMCs from blood, sampled approximately 20 months after vaccination. The receptor was derived from a man aged 50-75 years who received an inactivated influenza vaccine. J is TRBJ1-1 and V is TRBV25-1, with D possibly matching TRBD1 (6 bases). The CDR3 here is CASSDRWGQIAEAFF. For the CDR3, the DNA is TGTGCCAGCAGTGATCGATGGGGACAAATTGCTGAAGCTTTCTTT. The variable domain in full, completed from reference TRBV25-1 and TRBJ1-1, reads EADIYQTPRYLVIGTGKKITLECSQTMGHDKMYWYQQDPGMELHLIHYSYGVNSTEKGDLSSESTVSRIRTEHFPLTLESARPSHTSQYLCASSDRWGQIAEAFFGQGTRLTVV.